Shown below are 17 T cell receptor beta chains from a single sample sequenced in a study of blood T cell repertoires in COVID-19. The method was immunoSEQ multiplex PCR; TCRdb's version includes in-frame clones alone and lacks a portion of them. Of roughly 250,000 clones listed, approximately 90% are singletons. The material sequenced was peripheral blood. These receptors all come from a woman in her thirties or forties who had recovered from COVID-19.

CDR3 bases: TGTGCCAGCAGTTACTGGGCTGGCCCTAAAAGCTCCTACGAGCAGTACTTC. Its translation: CASSYWAGPKSSYEQYF. This sequence joins TRBV6-2 or TRBV6-3 and TRBJ2-7; no firm D call. There are 17 residues in the CDR3. Germline-derived CDR1 and CDR2 are MNHEY and SVGEGT. The ends were cut back, 1 base at V and 0 bases at J, with 16 bases in the middle.

This sequence joins TRBV6-2 or TRBV6-3 and TRBJ2-5; 11 bases fit TRBD2. Germline V lookup: CDR1 MNHEY, CDR2 SVGEGT. V was pared by 0 bases and J by 5 bases, with 20 bases of the junction left unmatched. The CDR3 is 21 amino acids. Here the CDR3 reads CASSYSIGFFSGGGRMETQYF. The CDR3 DNA is TGTGCCAGCAGTTACTCGATTGGGTTCTTTAGCGGGGGGGGTCGAATGGAGACCCAGTACTTC.

J is TRBJ2-3 and V is TRBV5-1, with D possibly matching TRBD1 (5 bases). The CDR3 sequence is 14 residues long. V dropped 0 bases and J dropped 6 bases, with 11 bases sitting between them. Germline V CDR1 and CDR2: SGHRS, YFSETQ. This chain's CDR3 is CASSLGQGMDTQYF. The CDR3 bases are TGCGCCAGCAGCTTGGGGCAGGGAATGGATACGCAGTATTTT.

The chain is built from TRBV18 and TRBJ1-1; 8 bases are shared with TRBD1. After removal of 3 bases from V and 1 base from J, the junction contained 4 bases not matched to a gene. CDR1 is KGHSH and CDR2 is LQKENI in the germline V gene. The length of the CDR3 is 15 residues. The chain's CDR3 is CASSPDRVRNTEAFF. For the CDR3, the DNA is TGTGCCAGCTCACCGGACAGGGTCCGGAACACTGAAGCTTTCTTT.

This clone was picked up many times. The chain links TRBV6-2 or TRBV6-3 to TRBJ2-1; 9 nucleotides agree with TRBD2. Germline values: CDR1 MNHEY, CDR2 SVGEGT. V dropped 0 bases and J dropped 3; count of bases not matched to a gene: 6. The CDR3 is 17 amino acids. CDR3 nucleotides: TGTGCCAGCAGTTACTCGCCCAGCGGGGGGCTCTACAATGAGCAGTTCTTC. As protein: CASSYSPSGGLYNEQFF.

Written as DNA, the CDR3 is TGTGCCAGTAGTATAGGGAGCGGGAGGGCAGATACGCAGTATTTT. Protein: CASSIGSGRADTQYF. J is TRBJ2-3 and V is TRBV19, with 10 bases identical to TRBD2. V shed 1 base and J 4 bases; nucleotides not matched to a gene: 2. The CDR3 is 15 residues long. The germline gives CDR1 LNHDA, CDR2 SQIVND (reference sequence).

This chain links TRBV15 with TRBJ1-4; D gene ambiguous. V was shortened by 5 bases and J by 4 bases, with 14 bases between the two germline ends. Germline loops: CDR1 LNHNV, CDR2 YYDKDF (reference sequence). CDR3 size: 15 residues. The chain's CDR3 is CATSPSRAGNEKLFF. The CDR3 DNA follows: TGTGCCACCAGCCCAAGTCGGGCGGGTAATGAAAAACTGTTTTTT.

The V and J genes are TRBV9 and TRBJ2-2; perhaps TRBD1 as D (5 bases). This CDR3 is 15 amino acids long. The germline V and J ends were trimmed by 2 bases and 0 bases, with 8 bases remaining between them. The germline gives CDR1 SGDLS, CDR2 YYNGEE. The CDR3 DNA follows: TGTGCCAGCAGCGTGGCAGGGACGAACACCGGGGAGCTGTTTTTT. Its translation is CASSVAGTNTGELFF.

V is TRBV5-1 and J is TRBJ2-7; 11 bases match TRBD2. CDR1 and CDR2 from the germline V gene are SGHRS and YFSETQ. The CDR3 covers 13 residues. Trimming at V came to 1 base and at J to 9 bases, leaving 3 bases not matched to a gene. As DNA, the CDR3 is TGCGCCAGCAGCTTGACTAGCGGGAGTTGGCAGTACTTC. Translated: CASSLTSGSWQYF. Based on the CDR3 plus reference TRBV5-1 and TRBJ2-7, the full variable domain is KAGVTQTPRYLIKTRGQQVTLSCSPISGHRSVSWYQQTPGQGLQFLFEYFSETQRNKGNFPGRFSGRQFSNSRSEMNVSTLELGDSALYLCASSLTSGSWQYFGPGTRLTVT.

Turning to this clone: This sample includes further DNA sequences coding for the same CDR3. V usage is TRBV7-2 and J usage is TRBJ2-5, with D possibly matching TRBD1 (5 bases). This CDR3 is built from 14 residues. From germline, CDR1 is SGHTA and CDR2 FQGNSA. The germline V and J ends were trimmed by 1 base and 4 bases, with 10 bases remaining between them. In DNA, the CDR3 is TGTGCCAGCAGCTTAGGGGGCGGCCGAGAGACCCAGTACTTC. Translating gives CASSLGGGRETQYF.

The V gene is TRBV7-9, the J gene TRBJ2-1; TRBD2 agrees at 9 bases. CDR1 is SEHNR, CDR2 FQNEAQ, per germline (reference sequence). The CDR3 loop spans 15 amino acids. With 6 bases clipped from V and 6 bases from J, the junction kept 9 bases outside the gene matches. The CDR3 nucleotides are TGTGCCAGCAGGCCAGCGGGAGGCCGCATCAATGAGCAGTTCTTC. It translates to CASRPAGGRINEQFF. The variable domain in full, with the rest retrieved from reference TRBV7-9 and TRBJ2-1, is DTGVSQNPRHKITKRGQNVTFRCDPISEHNRLYWYRQTLGQGPEFLTYFQNEAQLEKSRLLSDRFSAERPKGSFSTLEIQRTEQGDSAMYLCASRPAGGRINEQFFGPGTRLTVL.

There are a few counts of this clone. The chain combines TRBV4-3 with TRBJ1-6; TRBD1 matches 8 bases. The CDR3 contains 13 residues. With V trimmed by 8 bases and J by 10 bases, 7 bases remained unmatched. CDR1 and CDR2 from the germline V gene are LGHNA and YSLEER. CDR3 nucleotide sequence: TGCGCCAGCTCCAAGGACAGGGACTCACCCCTCCACTTT. Translation: CASSKDRDSPLHF.

The rearrangement links TRBV11-2 to TRBJ2-7; D may be TRBD2 (6 bases). This CDR3 spans 15 amino acids. The V and J ends lost 1 base and 3 bases respectively, with 13 bases between them. The germline CDR1 and CDR2 sequences are SGHAT and FQNNGV. The CDR3 bases are TGTGCCAGCAGCTTAGGAGGACTAACCCTCTACGAGCAGTACTTC. It yields the protein CASSLGGLTLYEQYF.

This clone was found once. The V and J genes are TRBV19 and TRBJ2-3; D is possibly TRBD2 (5 bases). The CDR3 contains 16 residues. V lost 1 base and J lost 0, with 11 bases in between. Per germline, CDR1 LNHDA and CDR2 SQIVND (reference sequence). CDR3 sequence reads: CASSIGGATSTDTQYF. For the CDR3, the DNA is TGTGCCAGTAGTATAGGGGGAGCCACTAGCACAGATACGCAGTATTTT.

This clone was found a few times. The V and J genes are TRBV9 and TRBJ1-2; D gene unclear. V lost 0 bases and J lost 2, with 5 bases in between. The CDR3 spans 13 residues. Germline CDR1 is SGDLS and CDR2 is YYNGEE. This CDR3 is CASSVAGNYGYTF. CDR3 nucleotides: TGTGCCAGCAGCGTAGCAGGAAACTATGGCTACACCTTC. The whole variable domain, remainder taken from reference TRBV9 and TRBJ1-2, is DSGVTQTPKHLITATGQRVTLRCSPRSGDLSVYWYQQSLDQGLQFLIQYYNGEERAKGNILERFSAQQFPDLHSELNLSSLELGDSALYFCASSVAGNYGYTFGSGTRLTVV.

V usage is TRBV3-1 (or the pseudogene TRBV3-2) and J usage is TRBJ1-1; D possibly corresponds to TRBD1 (5 bases). V dropped 5 bases and J dropped 2 bases, with 9 bases sitting between them. Germline CDR1 reads LGHDT; CDR2 reads YNNKEL (reference sequence). The length of the CDR3 is 13 residues. The CDR3 here is CASSATGNTEAFF. The CDR3 region has the DNA TGTGCCAGCAGCGCAACAGGAAACACTGAAGCTTTCTTT.

The rearrangement uses TRBV18 and TRBJ1-4, with a weak D call TRBD1 (5 bases). The germline CDR1 and CDR2 sequences are KGHSH and LQKENI. V was trimmed by 1 base and J by 4 bases, leaving 16 bases between them. The CDR3 length is 17 residues. The CDR3, as DNA: TGTGCCAGCTCACCACGGTCCGGAGGGCAGGGTAATGAAAAACTGTTTTTT. Amino acids: CASSPRSGGQGNEKLFF.